These 26 T cell receptor beta chains were all obtained from the same sample, sequenced in a study of cytomegalovirus exposure and HLA in healthy donors. The PCR was carried out with 60 Vbeta primers and 13 Jbeta primers. Profiled with immunoSEQ multiplex PCR; TCRdb holds only in-frame clones, not every one. This table has under 300,000 clones, about nine tenths appearing once. The sample consisted of PBMCs. These receptors all stem from a man aged 35 to 55 in good health and CMV-seropositive.

In the case of this clone: At one end the junction does not follow the germline gene, possibly because of a read error. The chain employs TRBV7-9 and TRBJ1-1, with 7 nucleotides matching TRBD1. From germline, CDR1 is SEHNR and CDR2 FQNEAQ (reference sequence). The CDR3 spans 14 residues. This CDR3 is CSSSLATGRTEAFF. In nucleotides, the CDR3 is TGTTCCAGCAGCTTAGCGACAGGGCGCACTGAAGCTTTCTTT.

In regard to this clone: In the same sample, other DNA sequences code for this CDR3. V usage is TRBV28 and J usage is TRBJ2-7; D remains unclear. Germline V lookup: CDR1 MDHEN, CDR2 SYDVKM. Trimming took 2 bases from V and 2 from J, leaving 7 bases between them. The CDR3 spans 13 residues. The CDR3 here is CASSLPGPYEQYF. The CDR3 region has the DNA TGTGCCAGCAGTTTACCAGGCCCCTACGAGCAGTACTTC.

This chain joins TRBV7-8 and TRBJ2-7, with a weak D call TRBD1 (5 bases). The CDR3 extends over 13 amino acids. Trimming took 3 bases from V and 4 from J, leaving 10 bases between them. Germline V CDR1 and CDR2: SGHVS, FQNEAQ. CDR3 DNA sequence: TGTGCCAGCAGCTTGACAGAGGCTTACGAGCAGTACTTC. Encoded protein: CASSLTEAYEQYF.

This clone was found once. This chain connects TRBV7-8 to TRBJ1-1; D unresolved. The CDR3 is 15 amino acids. Germline CDR1 and CDR2: SGHVS and FQNEAQ. The V and J ends lost 8 bases and 1 base respectively, with 17 bases between them. In nucleotides, the CDR3 is TGTGCCAGCGGAATAGGCCGGCGGGCGAACACTGAAGCTTTCTTT. Translation gives CASGIGRRANTEAFF.

The chain employs TRBV7-2 and TRBJ2-7; maybe TRBD2 (5 bases). V was shortened by 5 bases and J by 4 bases, with 21 bases between the two germline ends. Germline V gene lookup returns CDR1 SGHTA and CDR2 FQGNSA. This CDR3 region has 16 residues. The CDR3 protein is CASSPLGERLAYEQYF. CDR3 in DNA: TGTGCCAGCAGCCCACTCGGGGAGCGTCTGGCTTACGAGCAGTACTTC.

This chain joins TRBV5-4 and TRBJ2-7; 7 bases match TRBD1. The CDR3 is 16 residues long. Per germline, CDR1 SGHNT and CDR2 YYREEE (reference sequence). After removal of 5 bases from V and 0 bases from J, the junction contained 11 bases not matched to a gene. DNA of the CDR3: TGTGCCAGCAGTTCCTCCCGACAGGGTGCCTCCTACGAGCAGTACTTC. This sequence encodes CASSSSRQGASYEQYF.

This clone appeared once. The CDR3 DNA reads as TGTGCCAGTAGTATGGGATCAGGGAATGGCTACACCTTC. Its translation: CASSMGSGNGYTF. The chain has TRBV19 and TRBJ1-2; D might be TRBD1 (5 bases). The CDR3 has 13 residues. The V end lost 3 bases, the J end lost 6 bases, and 11 bases lay between the germline ends. Looked up from germline, CDR1 is LNHDA and CDR2 is SQIVND (reference sequence).

The rearrangement joins TRBV4-2 to TRBJ1-2; D is possibly TRBD1 (5 bases). This CDR3 is 14 amino acids long. Trimming removed 1 base at V and 3 bases at J, with 9 bases between. Germline loops: CDR1 LGHNA, CDR2 YNFKEQ. DNA of the CDR3: TGTGCCAGCAGCCAAGCAGGGTCCCACTATGGCTACACCTTC. It codes for CASSQAGSHYGYTF.

The genes are TRBV7-8 and TRBJ2-7; possible D gene TRBD2, 6 bases. CDR3 length equals 15 residues. Germline CDR1 and CDR2: SGHVS and FQNEAQ. Trimming shortened V by 5 bases and J by 1 base, and 15 bases separated the two germline ends. The CDR3 protein is CASSLGTGLSYEQYF. DNA of the CDR3: TGTGCCAGCAGCCTCGGGACTGGGCTTTCCTACGAGCAGTACTTC. Based on the CDR3 plus reference TRBV7-8 and TRBJ2-7, the full variable domain is GAGVSQSPRYKVAKRGQDVALRCDPISGHVSLFWYQQALGQGPEFLTYFQNEAQLDKSGLPSDRFFAERPEGSVSTLKIQRTQQEDSAVYLCASSLGTGLSYEQYFGPGTRLTVT.

This clone was seen only a few times. The chain has TRBV19 and TRBJ1-2; 9 bases map to TRBD1. Germline assignment: CDR1 LNHDA and CDR2 SQIVND (reference sequence). This CDR3 is built from 13 residues. J gave up 4 bases and V 8 bases, and 5 bases lay outside the gene matches. The CDR3 here is CASAQTGGYGYTF. CDR3 sequence (DNA): TGTGCCAGTGCACAGACAGGGGGCTATGGCTACACCTTC.

V gene TRBV20-1 combines with J gene TRBJ1-2; D call uncertain. The CDR3 totals 11 residues. The V gene lost 6 bases and the J gene lost 7 bases, with 12 bases spanning the gap. Germline loops: CDR1 DFQATT, CDR2 SNEGSKA (reference sequence). CDR3 loop: CSATLLAGYTF. CDR3 coding DNA: TGCAGTGCCACCTTATTGGCTGGCTACACCTTC.

V is TRBV6-5 and J is TRBJ2-1, with D tentatively TRBD2 (6 bases). The CDR3 has 14 residues. The germline V and J ends were trimmed by 5 bases and 6 bases, with 14 bases remaining between them. Germline CDR1 is MNHEY and CDR2 is SVGAGI. Here the CDR3 reads CASSPGTLLNEQFF. CDR3 sequence (DNA): TGTGCCAGCAGTCCCGGGACTCTCCTCAATGAGCAGTTCTTC.

This clone was seen once. J is TRBJ2-1 and V is TRBV28; 8 positions agree with TRBD1. J was trimmed by 3 bases and V by 3 bases; bases with no gene match: 4. There are 15 residues in the CDR3. Germline V CDR1 and CDR2: MDHEN, SYDVKM. CDR3 residues: CASSLWTGNYNEQFF. The CDR3 nucleotides read TGTGCCAGCAGTTTGTGGACAGGGAACTACAATGAGCAGTTCTTC.

This chain connects TRBV11-3 to TRBJ2-5; TRBD1 might be the D (6 bases). CDR3 size: 14 residues. CDR1 and CDR2 (germline): SGHNT, YENEEA. V was shortened by 5 bases and J by 4 bases, with 14 bases between the two germline ends. The CDR3 here is CASSPGQPPETQYF. The CDR3 region has the DNA TGTGCCAGCAGCCCCGGACAGCCCCCAGAGACCCAGTACTTC.

The chain couples TRBV7-6 to TRBJ2-7; D not certain. The germline V gene has CDR1 SGHVS and CDR2 FNYEAQ. The CDR3 length is 11 residues. Trimming left V 3 bases short and J 6 bases short, with 6 bases between. The CDR3: CASSFGAEQYF. The CDR3 region has the DNA TGTGCCAGCAGCTTCGGAGCCGAGCAGTACTTC.

The chain couples TRBV6-5 to TRBJ2-1, with 7 bases aligning to TRBD1. This CDR3 is 15 amino acids long. Germline V gene sequence: CDR1 MNHEY, CDR2 SVGAGI. V trimming: 6 bases; J trimming: 2 bases; junction bases outside the gene matches: 7. DNA for the CDR3: TGTGCCAGCAGGTTAAGAGGGACAGCCTACAATGAGCAGTTCTTC. This encodes CASRLRGTAYNEQFF.

The chain combines TRBV7-9 with TRBJ2-1; weak D call: TRBD2 (5 bases). The CDR3 is made up of 15 amino acids. Trimming shortened V by 2 bases and J by 14 bases, and 22 bases separated the two germline ends. Germline CDR1 SEHNR, CDR2 FQNEAQ (reference sequence). CDR3 nucleotide sequence: TGTGCCAGCAGCTTATTACTAGATATCTCAAACCGGGAGTTCTTC. Translated, it gives CASSLLLDISNREFF.

The chain links TRBV28 to TRBJ1-2, with TRBD1 matching 9 bases. CDR3 length: 15 residues. Germline lookup yields CDR1 MDHEN and CDR2 SYDVKM. The V segment lost 7 bases and the J segment 3 bases; nucleotides outside the gene matches: 9. The CDR3 region is CASTVQGARDYGYTF. The CDR3 bases are TGTGCCAGCACCGTACAGGGGGCGCGAGACTATGGCTACACCTTC.

V and J are TRBV19 and TRBJ1-2; D not resolved. The V gene's germline CDR1 is LNHDA and CDR2 SQIVND (reference sequence). The CDR3 has 13 residues. V lost 6 bases and J lost 1, with 9 bases in between. The CDR3 DNA is TGTGCCAGTAGCTTAACAGTTAACTATGGCTACACCTTC. Protein: CASSLTVNYGYTF.

Written as DNA, the CDR3 is TGCGCCAGCAGCCAAGACTATTTAGCGGGAGGTCAAAAGACCCAGTACTTC. It yields the protein CASSQDYLAGGQKTQYF. The chain employs TRBV4-1 and TRBJ2-5, with TRBD2 matching over 10 bases. The germline V gene has CDR1 MGHRA and CDR2 YSYEKL. CDR3 size: 17 residues. Germline trimming cut 0 bases from V and 6 bases from J; bases unmatched to any gene: 10.

The V call is TRBV9, the J call TRBJ2-2; perhaps TRBD1 as D (6 bases). The CDR3 contains 16 residues. The V gene's germline CDR1 is SGDLS and CDR2 YYNGEE. V shed 4 bases and J shed 5 bases, with 18 bases lying between them. CDR3 sequence reads: CASSIRDTWGTGELFF. CDR3 coding DNA: TGTGCCAGCAGCATTCGGGACACCTGGGGGACCGGGGAGCTGTTTTTT.

The V call is TRBV4-1, the J call TRBJ1-2; 8 nucleotides agree with TRBD1. This CDR3 spans 15 amino acids. Germline V lookup: CDR1 MGHRA, CDR2 YSYEKL. Trimming took 4 bases from V and 7 from J; bases not matched to a gene: 11. For the CDR3, the DNA is TGCGCCAGCAGCCCGGACAGGGTTCGAAGCGCTGGCTACACCTTC. Translation gives CASSPDRVRSAGYTF.

This clone has a single count. V usage is TRBV9 and J usage is TRBJ2-1, with 7 bases that match TRBD2. J lost 9 bases, V lost 0 bases, and 6 bases had no gene match. The CDR3 spans 14 residues. Germline V gene sequence: CDR1 SGDLS, CDR2 YYNGEE. CDR3 region: CASSVETSVGEQFF. The DNA of the CDR3 is TGTGCCAGCAGCGTAGAAACTAGCGTCGGTGAGCAGTTCTTC.

This chain links TRBV7-6 with TRBJ2-5, with 12 bases aligning to TRBD2. The J call may be wrong; the DNA end is better matched by TRBJ2-7. The length of the CDR3 is 19 residues. Germline CDR1 is SGHVS and CDR2 is FNYEAQ. The CDR3 DNA sequence: TGTGCCAGCAGCTTGCACCCGGGACTAGCGGGTAAATATACCTACGAGCAGTACTTC. Residues: CASSLHPGLAGKYTYEQYF.

J is TRBJ2-7 and V is TRBV7-9; TRBD2 agrees at 8 bases. V lost 5 bases, J lost 2 bases, and 5 bases stayed unmatched. Germline V gene sequence: CDR1 SEHNR, CDR2 FQNEAQ (reference sequence). The CDR3 runs 14 residues. The CDR3: CASSRRGLAYEQYF. The CDR3 DNA is TGTGCCAGCAGCAGACGGGGACTAGCCTACGAGCAGTACTTC.

J is TRBJ1-6 and V is TRBV28; TRBD1 matches 7 bases. Trimming at V came to 5 bases and at J to 6 bases, leaving 10 bases not matched to a gene. The germline V gene encodes CDR1 MDHEN and CDR2 SYDVKM. The CDR3 sequence is 16 residues long. CDR3 DNA: TGTGCCAGCAGTCCCCGAGGGGCAGGGGGTAATTCACCCCTCCACTTT. It is translated as CASSPRGAGGNSPLHF.